This T cell receptor (beta chain) appears in the sequencing data of a study of STAT5B mutations in CD4+ large granular lymphocyte leukemia. Findings and limits, study-wide: Main leukemic clonotypes were patient-specific, but roughly 25% appeared at low frequency elsewhere. The CD4+ versus CD8+ T-LGLL clonality difference may reflect limited sample size.

Note on this clone: The antigen is undetermined.

Clones were read by immunoSEQ multiplex PCR, and TCRdb kept only the in-frame ones, dropping some. The repertoire holds 30,000 to 40,000 clones, with 69% as singletons. Buffy coats from healthy blood donors served as controls. The source material was CD4+ T cells from blood buffy coats. The TCR comes from a human donor in good health.

For the CDR3, the DNA is TGCGCCAGCAGTAACGACAGGGGCACAGATACGCAGTATTTT. This codes for CASSNDRGTDTQYF. The chain carries TRBV5-1 and TRBJ2-3, with 7 bases aligning to TRBD1. CDR1 is SGHRS, CDR2 YFSETQ, per germline. After removal of 5 bases from V and 1 base from J, the junction contained 4 bases not matched to a gene. CDR3 size: 14 residues.